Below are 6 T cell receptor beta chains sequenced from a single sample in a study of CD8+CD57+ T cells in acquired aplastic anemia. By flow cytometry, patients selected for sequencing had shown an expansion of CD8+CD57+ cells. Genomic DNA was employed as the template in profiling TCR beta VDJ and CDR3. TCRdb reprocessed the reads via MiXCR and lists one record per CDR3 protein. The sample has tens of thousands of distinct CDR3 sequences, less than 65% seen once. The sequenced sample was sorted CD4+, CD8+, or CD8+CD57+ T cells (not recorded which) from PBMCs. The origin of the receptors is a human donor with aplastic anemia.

DNA for the CDR3: TGTGCCAGCAGCTCCTCTCGGTTTACAGGTGATAGTTACGAGCAGTACTTC. This gives the protein CASSSSRFTGDSYEQYF. The chain carries TRBV7-8 and TRBJ2-7, with D perhaps matching TRBD1 (5 bases). The CDR3 totals 17 residues. Per the germline V gene, CDR1 is SGHVS and CDR2 is FQNEAQ. Trimming removed 4 bases from V and 4 bases from J, with 23 bases in between.

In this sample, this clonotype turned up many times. The CDR3 loop reads CASSEGRGTTNEKLFF. For the CDR3, the DNA is TGTGCCAGCAGTGAAGGTCGAGGTACAACTAATGAAAAACTGTTTTTT. The V and J genes are TRBV6-1 and TRBJ1-4; no clear D. The CDR3 covers 16 residues. CDR1 and CDR2 (germline): MNHNS, SASEGT. V was pared by 1 base and J by 0 bases, with 9 bases between.

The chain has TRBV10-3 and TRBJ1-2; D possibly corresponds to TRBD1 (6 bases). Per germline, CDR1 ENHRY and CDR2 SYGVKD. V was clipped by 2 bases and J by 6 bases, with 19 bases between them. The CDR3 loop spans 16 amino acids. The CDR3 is CAISEIQGSGLNGYTF. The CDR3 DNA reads TGTGCCATCAGTGAGATCCAGGGGTCAGGGCTTAATGGCTACACCTTC.

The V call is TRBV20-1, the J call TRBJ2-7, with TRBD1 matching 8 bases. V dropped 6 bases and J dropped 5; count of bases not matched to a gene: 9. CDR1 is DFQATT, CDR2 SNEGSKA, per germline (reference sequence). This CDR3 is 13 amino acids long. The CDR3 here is CSAPDRTGNEQYF. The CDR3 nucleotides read TGCAGTGCCCCCGACCGGACAGGGAACGAGCAGTACTTC.

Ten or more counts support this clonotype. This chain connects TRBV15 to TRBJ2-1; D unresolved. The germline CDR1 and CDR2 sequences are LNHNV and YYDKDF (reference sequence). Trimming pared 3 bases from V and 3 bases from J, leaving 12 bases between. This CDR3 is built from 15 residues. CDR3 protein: CATSRRTSIYNEQFF. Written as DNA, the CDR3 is TGTGCCACCAGCAGGAGGACGAGTATCTACAATGAGCAGTTCTTC. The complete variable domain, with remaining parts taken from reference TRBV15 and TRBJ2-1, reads DAMVIQNPRYQVTQFGKPVTLSCSQTLNHNVMYWYQQKSSQAPKLLFHYYDKDFNNEADTPDNFQSRRPNTSFCFLDIRSPGLGDTAMYLCATSRRTSIYNEQFFGPGTRLTVL.

CDR3 sequence: CAISESQRGAEAFF. The CDR3, as DNA: TGTGCCATCAGTGAGTCCCAGAGGGGCGCTGAAGCTTTCTTT. The rearrangement uses TRBV10-3 and TRBJ1-1; the D gene is possibly TRBD1 (5 bases). V was clipped by 0 bases and J by 6 bases, with 11 bases between them. Germline loops: CDR1 ENHRY, CDR2 SYGVKD. The length of the CDR3 is 14 residues.